The clone carrying this TCR beta chain was recorded many times. The antigen is not known. Germline V gives CDR1 MDHEN, CDR2 SYDVKM. The CDR3 runs to 13 residues. The V end was cut by 2 bases, the J end by 7 bases, with 11 bases between. For CDR3 and TCR beta VDJ profiling, genomic DNA was the template used. TCRdb re-analysed the reads in MiXCR, keeping a single row per CDR3 protein. The repertoire holds over 150,000 distinct CDR3 sequences, with about 53% as singletons. These data originate in a study of CD8+CD57+ T cells in acquired aplastic anemia. On the study more broadly: An average of roughly 3 ug of DNA was obtained from sorted CD4+ and CD8+ cells.

Broader study findings: A set of 25 to 30 CD8+ CDR3 sequences was shared between patients and controls, and these sequences appeared highly expressed in patients.

The V call is TRBV28, the J call TRBJ1-2, with D unclear. The receptor comes from a human donor in good health, serving as a control. The source material was sorted CD4+, CD8+, or CD8+CD57+ T cells (not recorded which) from PBMCs. The CDR3 region has the DNA TGTGCCAGCAGTTTAGTCGGTTGGGGTGGCTACACCTTC. This sequence encodes CASSLVGWGGYTF.